This note documents a single T cell receptor beta chain sequence. Its antigen target is currently unknown. No much larger clonotype is one base removed from it; base qualities were not supplied. The sample belongs to a study of blood T cell repertoires in COVID-19 (TCRdb year 2020). A note on the overall study: Collaborator samples came from the United States, Italy and Spain and covered acute and convalescent phases of COVID-19. The prospective study material was composed of cDNA or gDNA derived from T cells, B-cell-depleted T cells, or PBMCs. Subjects who had been exposed to COVID-19, were actively infected with it, or had recovered from it provided the deeply sampled blood TCRbeta repertoires that made up the dataset. The repertoires were released in a freely available public database meant as a resource for research on the immune response to SARS-CoV-2. Samples came from the ongoing ImmuneRACE study (first 160 participants) plus 1,254 subjects from 6 global collaborators. The sample metadata nearly always contained a de-identified subject ID, COVID-19 status, age in years and sex. Where available, HLA class I and class II types were taken from metadata supplied by the sample provider and were not determined by assay-based typing. What the authors observed across the whole study: The amount of clinical and demographic metadata varied by source and participant and was provided uncurated.

TCRbeta CDR3 regions were amplified from genomic DNA using the immunoSEQ Assay, a bias-controlled multiplex PCR. Concerning the study's data processing: Nucleated cell counts per sample were estimated from amplification of reference gene primers within the assay. To quantify the absolute abundance of each unique TCRbeta CDR3 rearrangement, sequence reads were collapsed and filtered. Productive Simpson clonality was computed per sample as the square root of Simpson's diversity index over productive rearrangements. The table comes from immuneACCESS by way of TCRdb, which keeps in-frame sequences with V and J called. Part of the clones is missing from these tables; in studies checked, under half for an unresolved V gene and the rest for unknown reasons. The V and J calls and the clone size are those of that table, but D and trimming were determined from the DNA. This sample gives some 530,000 clones in total; 80% to 90% of them show up just once. About 3.2% of the sample comes from the top ten.

V is pruned by 1 base and J by 8 bases, leaving 8 bases of the junction without a gene match. From a lookup of the germline V gene (reference sequence), CDR1 and CDR2 are SGHNT and YYREEE. The CDR3 runs 15 amino acids, cysteine and phenylalanine included. The DNA shown is the 45-base CDR3, in frame from base 1. Each collaborating institution followed its own protocols to collect whole blood in K2EDTA tubes. For TCRbeta analysis, collaborators shipped samples in one of three forms: frozen whole blood, isolated PBMCs, or DNA extracted from either of those sample types. This TCR derives from a human donor in a cohort sampled during active COVID-19. The sample taken for sequencing was peripheral blood. The V gene is TRBV5-4 and the J gene is TRBJ2-5; 10 central nucleotides agree with TRBD2. Read as DNA, the sequence is TGTGCCAGCAGCTTGAGGGCTAGCGGGAGTCTCACCCAGTACTTC. It codes for CASSLRASGSLTQYF.